These 22 T cell receptor beta chains share one sample of origin, sequenced in a study of pediatric ulcerative colitis. The table came from immunoSEQ multiplex PCR; TCRdb's copy has only in-frame clones and leaves some out. The sample holds 55,000 to 75,000 clones, approximately 87% seen once. The sample taken for sequencing was blood. All receptors come from a boy aged 5-17 years with severe ulcerative colitis.

The chain links TRBV11-2 to TRBJ2-7, with 7 nucleotides matching TRBD1. V lost 5 bases and J lost 4; bases outside the gene matches: 11. The CDR3 length is 15 residues. CDR1 and CDR2 from the germline V gene are SGHAT and FQNNGV. CDR3: CASSPRTGNLYEQYF. In nucleotides, the CDR3 is TGTGCCAGCAGCCCCAGGACAGGTAACCTTTACGAGCAGTACTTC.

V is TRBV7-9 and J is TRBJ2-7; 8 bases fit TRBD2. The ends lost 2 bases at V and 7 bases at J; junction bases unmatched: 10. The germline V gene encodes CDR1 SEHNR and CDR2 FQNEAQ (reference sequence). The CDR3 length is 15 residues. The CDR3 region is CASSLNSGSPAEQYF. The DNA of the CDR3 is TGTGCCAGCAGCTTAAACAGCGGGAGCCCGGCTGAGCAGTACTTC.

This chain uses TRBV9 with TRBJ2-7, with TRBD1 identical over 7 bases. Germline V gene data show CDR1 as SGDLS and CDR2 as YYNGEE. J lost 4 bases, V lost 3 bases, and 10 bases had no gene match. CDR3 length: 15 amino acids. CDR3 DNA: TGTGCCAGCAGCGAAGCCACAGGGGCATCGTACGAGCAGTACTTC. Protein product: CASSEATGASYEQYF.

The rearrangement joins TRBV5-1 to TRBJ1-2; D may be TRBD1 (5 bases). The germline V gene encodes CDR1 SGHRS and CDR2 YFSETQ. CDR3 length: 15 amino acids. Deletions cut 1 base from V and 4 bases from J, with 14 bases between. Here the CDR3 reads CASSLLQGGGYGYTF. CDR3 DNA: TGCGCCAGCAGCTTGTTGCAGGGAGGTGGCTATGGCTACACCTTC.

The gene calls are TRBV6-1 and TRBJ2-3, with 8 bases aligning to TRBD2. V was clipped by 2 bases and J by 6 bases; unmatched bases: 7. Germline loops: CDR1 MNHNS, CDR2 SASEGT. The CDR3 is 15 residues long. This chain's CDR3 is CASSERLRGADTQYF. CDR3 sequence (DNA): TGTGCCAGCAGTGAAAGGCTGCGGGGGGCTGATACGCAGTATTTT.

V gene TRBV30 combines with J gene TRBJ2-2; TRBD2 matches 16 bases. CDR1 and CDR2 from the germline V gene are GTSNPN and SVGIG (reference sequence). The CDR3 has 17 amino acids. V shed 4 bases and J 4 bases; nucleotides not matched to a gene: 6. The CDR3 protein is CAWTGTSGRASTGELFF. The DNA of the CDR3 is TGTGCCTGGACCGGGACTAGCGGGAGGGCGAGCACCGGGGAGCTGTTTTTT.

V gene TRBV7-9 combines with J gene TRBJ2-7, with D uncertain. CDR3 length: 13 residues. Trimming pared 4 bases from V and 2 bases from J, leaving 9 bases between. The V gene's germline CDR1 is SEHNR and CDR2 FQNEAQ (reference sequence). The CDR3 is CASSSLVTYEQYF. CDR3 DNA: TGTGCCAGCAGCTCTTTAGTGACCTACGAGCAGTACTTC.

This rearrangement joins TRBV6-1 to TRBJ2-7; the D gene could be TRBD1 or TRBD2 (5 bases each). Germline CDR1 MNHNS, CDR2 SASEGT. Deletions cut 6 bases from V and 3 bases from J, with 15 bases between. The CDR3 spans 14 residues. In nucleotides, the CDR3 is TGTGCCAGCAGAACAGGACGGGGATTCTACGAGCAGTACTTC. This sequence encodes CASRTGRGFYEQYF.

This clone was seen just once. The V call is TRBV5-1, the J call TRBJ2-5; D gene ambiguous. V was cut by 0 bases and J by 2 bases, with 8 bases left in between. CDR3 length: 14 residues. Per germline, CDR1 SGHRS and CDR2 YFSETQ. The CDR3 region has the DNA TGCGCCAGCAGCTTGGGGATGACACAAGAGACCCAGTACTTC. Translated: CASSLGMTQETQYF. Full variable domain (remainder filled in from reference TRBV5-1 and TRBJ2-5): KAGVTQTPRYLIKTRGQQVTLSCSPISGHRSVSWYQQTPGQGLQFLFEYFSETQRNKGNFPGRFSGRQFSNSRSEMNVSTLELGDSALYLCASSLGMTQETQYFGPGTRLLVL.

The chain recombines TRBV9 with TRBJ2-2; D ambiguous. This CDR3 spans 12 amino acids. Germline assignment: CDR1 SGDLS and CDR2 YYNGEE. Trimming cost V 6 bases and J 1 base, with 4 bases left between them. DNA for the CDR3: TGTGCCAGCAATAGGAACACCGGGGAGCTGTTTTTT. Residues: CASNRNTGELFF.

The chain is built from TRBV7-9 and TRBJ2-7, with D maybe TRBD1 (5 bases). The V end lost 5 bases, the J end lost 3 bases, and 8 bases lay between the germline ends. CDR1 is SEHNR and CDR2 is FQNEAQ in the germline V gene (reference sequence). The CDR3 contains 12 residues. CDR3 amino acids: CASSPQDYEQYF. CDR3 coding DNA: TGTGCCAGCAGCCCACAGGACTACGAGCAGTACTTC.

The chain recombines TRBV7-9 with TRBJ2-7, with D tentatively TRBD1 or TRBD2 (5 bases each). In germline, CDR1 is SEHNR, CDR2 FQNEAQ (reference sequence). The CDR3 has 12 amino acids. Trimming cost V 8 bases and J 7 bases, with 15 bases left between them. As DNA, the CDR3 is TGTGCCAGCCGGGACGGGACGGATGAGCAGTACTTC. This gives the protein CASRDGTDEQYF.

The gene calls are TRBV14 and TRBJ1-2; possibly TRBD1 for D (6 bases). Germline values: CDR1 SGHDN, CDR2 FVKESK. The germline V and J ends were trimmed by 4 bases and 8 bases, with 14 bases remaining between them. This CDR3 region has 13 residues. CDR3: CASSPRQEFGYTF. The CDR3, as DNA: TGTGCCAGCAGCCCACGACAGGAATTCGGCTACACCTTC.

The V and J genes are TRBV15 and TRBJ1-3; D remains ambiguous. V lost 0 bases and J lost 0, with 9 bases in between. There are 16 residues in the CDR3. CDR1 LNHNV and CDR2 YYDKDF come from the germline V gene (reference sequence). As DNA, the CDR3 is TGTGCCACCAGCAGAGATGGTCCGCACTCTGGAAACACCATATATTTT. Its translation: CATSRDGPHSGNTIYF.

In its sample, this clone was seen once. The chain links TRBV27 to TRBJ1-5; 9 bases map to TRBD1. CDR1 MNHEY and CDR2 SMNVEV come from the germline V gene (reference sequence). The V and J ends lost 6 bases and 7 bases, in that order; junction bases with no gene match: 10. The CDR3 contains 15 residues. In DNA, the CDR3 is TGTGCCAGCAGCCCCGGAACAGGGGGCAGGCAGCCCCAGCATTTT. Translating gives CASSPGTGGRQPQHF.

The V call is TRBV6-5, the J call TRBJ2-7; 7 nucleotides match TRBD1. Germline-derived CDR1 and CDR2 are MNHEY and SVGAGI. Trimming cost V 2 bases and J 4 bases; bases outside gene matches: 11. The CDR3 sequence is 16 residues long. The CDR3: CASSYLLTGAIYEQYF. CDR3 bases: TGTGCCAGCAGTTACCTATTAACAGGGGCTATATACGAGCAGTACTTC.

V usage is TRBV2 and J usage is TRBJ2-1, with TRBD2 matching over 7 bases. Germline CDR1 is SNHLY and CDR2 is FYNNEI. The length of the CDR3 is 13 residues. V shed 6 bases and J 5 bases; nucleotides not matched to a gene: 4. CDR3 DNA sequence: TGTGCCAGCAGGAGGACTAGAAACAATGAGCAGTTCTTC. Encoded protein: CASRRTRNNEQFF.

This clone was found once. V gene TRBV5-1 combines with J gene TRBJ2-1, with TRBD2 matching over 11 bases. Germline V gene data show CDR1 as SGHRS and CDR2 as YFSETQ. V trimming: 4 bases; J trimming: 4 bases; junction bases outside the gene matches: 7. The CDR3 sequence is 16 residues long. The CDR3 protein is CASSLGGLAEYNEQFF. As DNA, the CDR3 is TGCGCCAGCAGCCTGGGGGGACTAGCGGAGTACAATGAGCAGTTCTTC. The full variable domain, its missing parts supplied by reference TRBV5-1 and TRBJ2-1, is KAGVTQTPRYLIKTRGQQVTLSCSPISGHRSVSWYQQTPGQGLQFLFEYFSETQRNKGNFPGRFSGRQFSNSRSEMNVSTLELGDSALYLCASSLGGLAEYNEQFFGPGTRLTVL.

The CDR3 DNA reads as TGTGCCAGCAGTCCCGCGGGGTTACACACCGGGGAGCTGTTTTTT. Residues: CASSPAGLHTGELFF. The genes are TRBV6-5 and TRBJ2-2; D is perhaps TRBD2 (6 bases). Trimming pared 5 bases from V and 3 bases from J, leaving 13 bases between. The CDR3 extends over 15 amino acids. Germline V gene lookup returns CDR1 MNHEY and CDR2 SVGAGI.

The chain recombines TRBV6-6 with TRBJ2-1, with D tentatively TRBD1 (5 bases). Germline values: CDR1 MNHNY, CDR2 SVGAGI (reference sequence). The V end was cut by 5 bases, the J end by 4 bases, with 12 bases between. CDR3 size: 14 residues. The CDR3 here is CASSLTGTYNEQFF. The CDR3 DNA is TGTGCCAGCAGTCTTACAGGAACTTACAATGAGCAGTTCTTC.

The gene calls are TRBV2 and TRBJ2-7; 7 bases fit TRBD1. V lost 4 bases and J lost 3; bases outside the gene matches: 6. CDR3 length: 14 amino acids. Per germline, CDR1 SNHLY and CDR2 FYNNEI. CDR3 sequence (DNA): TGTGCCAGCAGTGCTTTGGGACAGAGCTACGAGCAGTACTTC. Amino acids: CASSALGQSYEQYF.

V is TRBV28 and J is TRBJ2-7; D gene uncertain. CDR3 size: 14 residues. V lost 7 bases and J 2 bases, leaving 15 bases between the germline ends. Germline values: CDR1 MDHEN, CDR2 SYDVKM. Written as DNA, the CDR3 is TGTGCCAGCACCTCCCGGCCAGAGACCTACGAGCAGTACTTC. Its translation: CASTSRPETYEQYF.